This is a list of T cell receptor beta chains from one sample in a study of cytomegalovirus exposure and HLA in healthy donors. Assay: immunoSEQ multiplex PCR; the TCRdb copy retains only in-frame clones and omits some. The repertoire includes 95,000 to 120,000 clones, 70% to 80% of them detected once, and roughly 5.9% sits in the top ten. The sample comprised PBMCs. The receptors were sampled from a woman in her 30s in good health and CMV-seropositive. Both conserved end residues are part of each CDR3. The D gene is left open where the match is weak.

>TRBV10-3|TRBJ2-1|NA
TGTGCCATCAGTGAGTCGACGATTTTTATTGGGAGGAGCTCCTACAATGAGCAGTTCTTC
CAISESTIFIGRSSYNEQFF
>TRBV13|TRBJ1-1|NA
TGTGCCAGCTTGTGGACACCGAACACTGAAGCTTTCTTT
CASLWTPNTEAFF
>TRBV27|TRBJ2-3|TRBD1
TGTGCCAGCCGATCGGCTCCGGGACAGGGCCCAGATACGCAGTATTTT
CASRSAPGQGPDTQYF
>TRBV19|TRBJ1-3|NA
TGTGCCAGTAGTAGGGGAGGCTCTGGAAACACCATATATTTT
CASSRGGSGNTIYF
>TRBV5-7|TRBJ2-7|NA
TGTGCCAGCAGAAGGGACAACTACGAGCAGTACTTC
CASRRDNYEQYF
>TRBV27|TRBJ2-7|TRBD2
TGTGCCAGCAGAGCACTAGCGGGCGCCTACGAGCAGTACTTC
CASRALAGAYEQYF
>TRBV5-1|TRBJ2-3|TRBD2
TGCGCCAGCAGCTTCCAGCGGGAGGGAACAGATACGCAGTATTTT
CASSFQREGTDTQYF
>TRBV7-9|TRBJ2-7|NA
TGTGCCAGCCTAGCTACTGGCGTTTCCTACGAGCAGTACTTC
CASLATGVSYEQYF
>TRBV16|TRBJ2-5|NA
TGTGCCAGCAGCCGTAATCCGACAGTAAAAGAGACCCAGTACTTC
CASSRNPTVKETQYF
>TRBV30|TRBJ1-3|NA
TGTGCCTGGAGTCCGGGAGGCGGTGGAAACACCATATATTTT
CAWSPGGGGNTIYF